These 31 T cell receptor beta chains were sequenced from one sample in a study of blood T cell repertoires in COVID-19. Profiling relied on immunoSEQ multiplex PCR, and the TCRdb table lists in-frame clones only, not all of them. The repertoire holds around 300,000 clones, just under 90% seen once, with about a tenth in the top ten. Source material: PBMCs or T cells enriched from blood (not recorded which). The source of these receptors is a young woman who had recovered from COVID-19.

This clone has only one observation. The chain carries TRBV4-1 and TRBJ1-5, with 11 positions matching TRBD1. V gave up 4 bases and J gave up 4 bases; unmatched junction bases: 6. This CDR3 is 16 amino acids long. CDR1 and CDR2 (germline): MGHRA, YSYEKL. CDR3 in amino acids: CASSPEGQGGNQPQHF. CDR3 sequence (DNA): TGCGCCAGCAGCCCAGAGGGACAGGGGGGGAATCAGCCCCAGCATTTT.

The chain combines TRBV5-6 with TRBJ2-3; 9 bases map to TRBD2. V lost 3 bases and J lost 7; bases outside the gene matches: 9. This CDR3 comprises 15 residues. From germline, CDR1 is SGHDT and CDR2 YYEEEE. As DNA, the CDR3 is TGTGCCAGCAGCTCCGAGCGGGGGGCCATGTATACGCAGTATTTT. Translating it yields CASSSERGAMYTQYF.

The chain employs TRBV6-6 and TRBJ2-7; 11 bases line up with TRBD1. Trimming at V came to 5 bases and at J to 5 bases, leaving 17 bases not matched to a gene. This CDR3 contains 18 residues. Looked up from germline, CDR1 is MNHNY and CDR2 is SVGAGI (reference sequence). The CDR3 sequence is CASSQYIPGTGGPNEQYF. CDR3 DNA sequence: TGTGCCAGCAGTCAGTACATTCCCGGGACAGGGGGACCGAACGAGCAGTACTTC.

CDR3: CASSELLAGPRTDTQYF. Here the CDR3 DNA reads TGTGCCAGCAGTGAACTTCTAGCGGGACCTCGCACAGATACGCAGTATTTT. The chain employs TRBV25-1 and TRBJ2-3; 9 bases map to TRBD2. The length of the CDR3 is 17 residues. With V trimmed by 2 bases and J by 1 base, 7 bases remained unmatched. CDR1 and CDR2 from the germline V gene are MGHDK and SYGVNS.

DNA for the CDR3: TGTGCCAGCAGTTCTGGGGCTCTCGGCTATGGCTACACCTTC. Translation gives CASSSGALGYGYTF. V is TRBV27 and J is TRBJ1-2; D is perhaps TRBD1 (5 bases). V was cut by 4 bases and J by 4 bases, with 13 bases left in between. CDR3 length: 14 residues. Germline CDR1 and CDR2: MNHEY and SMNVEV (reference sequence).

This clone was detected only a few times. The V call is TRBV29-1, the J call TRBJ2-1, with TRBD2 matching 12 bases. V gave up 3 bases and J gave up 8 bases; unmatched junction bases: 8. This CDR3 comprises 15 residues. Germline CDR1 SQVTM, CDR2 ANQGSEA. The CDR3: CSVEARTSGTDEQFF. The CDR3 DNA reads as TGCAGCGTTGAGGCACGGACTAGCGGGACGGATGAGCAGTTCTTC.

The table lists this clone with a count of one. V gene TRBV7-9 combines with J gene TRBJ1-1; D is perhaps TRBD1 (5 bases). CDR1 and CDR2 (germline): SEHNR, FQNEAQ (reference sequence). Trimming took 5 bases from V and 2 from J, leaving 15 bases between them. The CDR3 is made up of 15 amino acids. In DNA, the CDR3 is TGTGCCAGCAGCATTACAGGACCATCTAACACTGAAGCTTTCTTT. This codes for CASSITGPSNTEAFF.

This clone was recorded once. The rearrangement links TRBV10-3 to TRBJ2-3; the D gene is possibly TRBD2 (5 bases). This CDR3 has 14 amino acids. Germline loops: CDR1 ENHRY, CDR2 SYGVKD. V gave up 6 bases and J gave up 0 bases, with 10 bases separating them. Here the CDR3 DNA reads TGTGCCATCAGCCTTGGACTGAGCACAGATACGCAGTATTTT. Its protein is CAISLGLSTDTQYF.

This chain uses TRBV7-2 with TRBJ2-1, with TRBD2 matching 9 bases. The CDR3 runs 15 residues. The ends lost 5 bases at V and 3 bases at J; junction bases unmatched: 5. Germline CDR1 reads SGHTA; CDR2 reads FQGNSA. This CDR3 reads CASSPTSGYYNEQFF. The CDR3 DNA reads TGTGCCAGCAGCCCCACTAGCGGGTACTACAATGAGCAGTTCTTC.

This clone showed up just once. This rearrangement joins TRBV5-1 to TRBJ1-1, with TRBD1 matching 11 bases. This CDR3 spans 15 amino acids. CDR1 and CDR2 from the germline V gene are SGHRS and YFSETQ. The junction had 2 bases not matched to a gene; V was cut back by 3 bases and J by 1 base. CDR3 sequence: CASSWTGGQNTEAFF. In DNA, the CDR3 is TGCGCCAGCAGCTGGACAGGGGGCCAGAACACTGAAGCTTTCTTT.

CDR3 region: CASSQSSSFAESSYEQYF. The CDR3 DNA is TGCGCCAGCAGCCAGTCGTCGAGTTTTGCGGAAAGCTCCTACGAGCAGTACTTC. This chain connects TRBV4-1 to TRBJ2-7, with D hard to call. V was trimmed by 3 bases and J by 0 bases, leaving 21 bases between them. The CDR3 has 18 amino acids. Germline V gene data show CDR1 as MGHRA and CDR2 as YSYEKL.

The CDR3 nucleotides are TGTGCCAGCAGCTTTCGGAGGACAGGGGGCAATGAGCAGTTCTTC. Protein product: CASSFRRTGGNEQFF. The V gene is TRBV7-2, the J gene TRBJ2-1; 10 bases are a match to TRBD1. CDR3 length equals 15 residues. CDR1 and CDR2 (germline): SGHTA, FQGNSA. The ends lost 3 bases at V and 6 bases at J; junction bases unmatched: 5.

The rearrangement uses TRBV5-1 and TRBJ2-1, with TRBD1 as a possible D gene (6 bases). The V end lost 0 bases, the J end lost 7 bases, and 14 bases lay between the germline ends. The CDR3 sequence is 15 residues long. Germline loops: CDR1 SGHRS, CDR2 YFSETQ. The CDR3: CASSLAGFGTNEQFF. CDR3 nucleotides: TGCGCCAGCAGCTTGGCAGGATTTGGGACAAATGAGCAGTTCTTC.

The chain has TRBV7-9 and TRBJ2-1, with TRBD1 identical over 7 bases. Trimming took 5 bases from V and 12 from J; bases not matched to a gene: 4. Germline V gives CDR1 SEHNR, CDR2 FQNEAQ (reference sequence). The CDR3 has 11 amino acids. CDR3 residues: CASSPGQRQFF. CDR3 DNA: TGTGCCAGCAGCCCGGGACAGAGGCAGTTCTTC.

The chain is built from TRBV5-4 and TRBJ2-7; a possible D gene is TRBD2 (5 bases). The CDR3 covers 16 residues. CDR1 and CDR2 (germline): SGHNT, YYREEE (reference sequence). Deletions cut 2 bases from V and 1 base from J, with 16 bases between. CDR3 nucleotides: TGTGCCAGCAGCTTTGGACCTTTAGCGAAGTCCTACGAGCAGTACTTC. It encodes CASSFGPLAKSYEQYF.

In this sample, this clone turned up once. This chain connects TRBV27 to TRBJ2-1, with 10 bases lining up with TRBD2. The CDR3 is 18 residues long. The germline V gene encodes CDR1 MNHEY and CDR2 SMNVEV (reference sequence). V lost 10 bases to trimming and J lost 1 base; unmatched junction nucleotides: 16. CDR3: CATRPRLAGTLSYNEQFF. The CDR3 nucleotides read TGTGCCACCCGACCCCGACTAGCGGGTACCCTTTCCTACAATGAGCAGTTCTTC.

V is TRBV6-4 and J is TRBJ2-1, with 10 bases matching TRBD1. CDR3 length: 16 residues. Germline values: CDR1 MRHNA, CDR2 SNTAGT. J was trimmed by 4 bases and V by 3 bases; bases with no gene match: 6. CDR3 nucleotide sequence: TGTGCCAGCAGTGAGATGGGACAGGGGAATTACAATGAGCAGTTCTTC. Translated: CASSEMGQGNYNEQFF.

This chain uses TRBV7-2 with TRBJ2-4, with TRBD1 identical over 8 bases. CDR1 is SGHTA, CDR2 FQGNSA, per germline. V shed 2 bases, J shed 1 base, and the junction held 10 bases outside the gene matches. CDR3 length: 18 amino acids. CDR3 in DNA: TGTGCCAGCAGCTTATTTGGGAACCGGGACAGGGCCAAAAACATTCAGTACTTC. This encodes CASSLFGNRDRAKNIQYF.

The V and J genes are TRBV30 and TRBJ1-2; no reliable D call. This CDR3 is built from 12 residues. The germline V gene has CDR1 GTSNPN and CDR2 SVGIG (reference sequence). V was pared by 2 bases and J by 4 bases, with 8 bases between. CDR3: CAWSLGSYGYTF. In DNA form, the CDR3 reads TGTGCCTGGAGTCTCGGGAGCTATGGCTACACCTTC.

The CDR3 spells CASSSTGRNTEAFF. CDR3 bases: TGTGCCAGCAGCTCGACAGGTAGGAACACTGAAGCTTTCTTT. The V gene is TRBV7-3, the J gene TRBJ1-1, with D perhaps TRBD1 (6 bases). The V end was cut by 4 bases, the J end by 1 base, with 10 bases between. Germline V gene sequence: CDR1 SGHTA, CDR2 FQGTGA. This CDR3 region has 14 residues.

V and J are TRBV12-3 or TRBV12-4 and TRBJ2-7; 7 bases align to TRBD2. V dropped 6 bases and J dropped 4; count of bases not matched to a gene: 3. This CDR3 has 12 amino acids. The CDR3 sequence is CASSRGEYEQYF. CDR3 DNA: TGTGCCAGCAGCCGGGGGGAGTACGAGCAGTACTTC.

V is TRBV6-5 and J is TRBJ2-7; D may be TRBD2 (5 bases). Germline V CDR1 and CDR2: MNHEY, SVGAGI. The CDR3 runs 14 residues. The V end was cut by 6 bases, the J end by 2 bases, with 14 bases between. The CDR3 coding sequence is TGTGCCAGCAGCCACCTAGCTGGGGCCTACGAGCAGTACTTC. Amino acid sequence: CASSHLAGAYEQYF.

The rearrangement links TRBV10-3 to TRBJ2-2; 8 nucleotides align to TRBD2. The CDR3 length is 15 residues. Germline CDR1 reads ENHRY; CDR2 reads SYGVKD. V dropped 8 bases and J dropped 2; count of bases not matched to a gene: 7. CDR3 sequence reads: CAIGRAGGNTGELFF. As DNA, the CDR3 is TGTGCCATCGGGCGTGCGGGGGGTAACACCGGGGAGCTGTTTTTT.

The rearrangement links TRBV4-1 to TRBJ1-5, with TRBD1 matching over 9 bases. CDR3 length equals 18 residues. The V and J ends lost 0 bases and 6 bases, in that order; junction bases with no gene match: 12. Germline lookup yields CDR1 MGHRA and CDR2 YSYEKL. The CDR3 DNA sequence: TGCGCCAGCAGCCAAGATCCGACAGGGGGTGGATTCGGTCAGCCCCAGCATTTT. Its translation: CASSQDPTGGGFGQPQHF.

This rearrangement joins TRBV7-3 to TRBJ2-7, with 10 bases matching TRBD2. The CDR3 runs 15 residues. The germline V gene has CDR1 SGHTA and CDR2 FQGTGA. V trimming: 5 bases; J trimming: 2 bases; junction bases outside the gene matches: 6. The chain's CDR3 is CASSPQAGGPYEQYF. CDR3 in DNA: TGTGCCAGCAGCCCACAAGCGGGAGGGCCCTACGAGCAGTACTTC.

The chain carries TRBV3-1 (or the pseudogene TRBV3-2) and TRBJ1-1; weak D call: TRBD1 (5 bases). CDR1 and CDR2 from the germline V gene are LGHDT and YNNKEL (reference sequence). CDR3 size: 13 residues. Trimming left V 0 bases short and J 7 bases short, with 9 bases between. In nucleotides, the CDR3 is TGTGCCAGCAGCCAAGAAGGGGAAGGTGAAGCTTTCTTT. Translating gives CASSQEGEGEAFF.

About this clone itself: Additional DNA sequences in this sample encode the identical CDR3. The chain employs TRBV6-5 and TRBJ1-1; 7 positions agree with TRBD1. This CDR3 has 15 amino acids. The germline V gene encodes CDR1 MNHEY and CDR2 SVGAGI. Trimming took 0 bases from V and 2 from J; bases not matched to a gene: 3. DNA for the CDR3: TGTGCCAGCAGTTACTCTAGACAGGGTAACACTGAAGCTTTCTTT. Protein product: CASSYSRQGNTEAFF.

The genes are TRBV9 and TRBJ2-3; no clear D. This CDR3 is 16 amino acids long. Trimming cost V 8 bases and J 2 bases, with 21 bases left between them. CDR1 is SGDLS, CDR2 YYNGEE, per germline. DNA for the CDR3: TGTGCCAGTTCACTCTTGGGCCTCATCGACACAGATACGCAGTATTTT. Translating gives CASSLLGLIDTDTQYF.

The J gene is TRBJ1-3, the V gene TRBV6-1; 10 nucleotides agree with TRBD1. The CDR3 sequence is 15 residues long. From germline, CDR1 is MNHNS and CDR2 SASEGT. J gave up 7 bases and V 0 bases, and 3 bases lay outside the gene matches. The CDR3 loop reads CASSEADRGQNTIYF. The CDR3 DNA reads as TGTGCCAGCAGTGAAGCCGACAGGGGGCAGAACACCATATATTTT.

The J gene is TRBJ2-2, the V gene TRBV7-3; TRBD1 might be the D (5 bases). Germline values: CDR1 SGHTA, CDR2 FQGTGA. The V gene lost 5 bases and the J gene lost 7 bases, with 11 bases spanning the gap. This CDR3 region has 13 residues. The chain's CDR3 is CASSQQVVGELFF. In nucleotides, the CDR3 is TGTGCCAGCAGCCAACAGGTGGTCGGGGAGCTGTTTTTT.

The V gene is TRBV2, the J gene TRBJ2-5; 8 bases line up with TRBD1. This CDR3 has 15 amino acids. V lost 0 bases, J lost 4 bases, and 4 bases stayed unmatched. Germline loops: CDR1 SNHLY, CDR2 FYNNEI. The CDR3 bases are TGTGCCAGCAGTGAAGCTCGAGGACAGGGAGAGACCCAGTACTTC. It translates to CASSEARGQGETQYF.